This is a list of T cell receptor beta chains from one sample in a study of CXCR3-negative and CXCR3-positive naive CD8 T cells. TCRdb reanalyzed the 5' RACE reads, giving one entry per CDR3 protein sequence and no DNA. The sample's table shows roughly 110,000 distinct CDR3 sequences. Material for sequencing was naive CXCR3+ CD8+ T cells from blood. These receptors were taken from a human donor in good health. Some clones in this sample may be carry-over from other donors' samples. CDR3s include the opening cysteine and the closing phenylalanine or tryptophan. Each record gives: J gene, V gene, CDR3 protein.

j_call: TRBJ2-7
v_call: TRBV29-1
cdr3_aa: CSVGGPGANEQYF

j_call: TRBJ2-1
v_call: TRBV7-9
cdr3_aa: CASSLPSGGFAGGAGNEQFF

j_call: TRBJ1-6
v_call: TRBV10-3
cdr3_aa: CAISPAANSPLHF

j_call: TRBJ1-1
v_call: TRBV5-6
cdr3_aa: CASSYPTEGDTEAFF

j_call: TRBJ2-2
v_call: TRBV28
cdr3_aa: CASSPSGELFF

j_call: TRBJ2-7
v_call: TRBV20-1
cdr3_aa: CSARFLRDGSYEQYF

j_call: TRBJ2-5
v_call: TRBV29-1
cdr3_aa: CSVVPRDRGLETQYF

j_call: TRBJ1-1
v_call: TRBV11-3
cdr3_aa: CATRGQPNTEAFF

j_call: TRBJ1-2
v_call: TRBV29-1
cdr3_aa: CSVGEGEGYTF

j_call: TRBJ1-2
v_call: TRBV14
cdr3_aa: CASSLDRDGRGYTF

j_call: TRBJ2-6
v_call: TRBV12-3/TRBV12-4
cdr3_aa: CASTGPISGANVLTF

j_call: TRBJ2-1
v_call: TRBV7-3
cdr3_aa: CASSPSRVSYNEQFF

j_call: TRBJ1-1
v_call: TRBV12-3/TRBV12-4
cdr3_aa: CASSHPTGTTEAFF

j_call: TRBJ2-1
v_call: TRBV6-2/TRBV6-3
cdr3_aa: CASKTSGRADEQFF

j_call: TRBJ2-5
v_call: TRBV7-2
cdr3_aa: CASSPPARGGTQYF

j_call: TRBJ2-2
v_call: TRBV6-2/TRBV6-3
cdr3_aa: CASSYAGRTGELFF

j_call: TRBJ2-3
v_call: TRBV5-1
cdr3_aa: CASSQTSGSADTQYF

j_call: TRBJ2-1
v_call: TRBV6-5
cdr3_aa: CASSSAGGLDEQFF

j_call: TRBJ2-7
v_call: TRBV29-1
cdr3_aa: CSVYGGSGTYEQYF

j_call: TRBJ2-2
v_call: TRBV20-1
cdr3_aa: CSARRSANTGELFF

j_call: TRBJ2-3
v_call: TRBV14
cdr3_aa: CASSQDRQPTDTQYF

j_call: TRBJ2-4
v_call: TRBV28
cdr3_aa: CASSPLTSGVTENIQYF

j_call: TRBJ2-1
v_call: TRBV7-9
cdr3_aa: CASSSTSGLDNEQFF

j_call: TRBJ1-5
v_call: TRBV15
cdr3_aa: CATSRTRTRNGPQHF

j_call: TRBJ2-3
v_call: TRBV7-3
cdr3_aa: CASSLNPGLAGMSEADTQYF

j_call: TRBJ2-7
v_call: TRBV28
cdr3_aa: CASSLSRAGYDEQYF

j_call: TRBJ2-2
v_call: TRBV28
cdr3_aa: CASRTAGGGTGELFF

j_call: TRBJ2-1
v_call: TRBV10-1
cdr3_aa: CASRGSASSYNEQFF

j_call: TRBJ1-2
v_call: TRBV14
cdr3_aa: CASSQMGQIYGYTF

j_call: TRBJ2-1
v_call: TRBV5-1
cdr3_aa: CASRTGPRDYNEQFF

j_call: TRBJ2-1
v_call: TRBV7-6
cdr3_aa: CASSSQAAIRPYNEQFF

j_call: TRBJ2-1
v_call: TRBV7-9
cdr3_aa: CASSPPLTGGNNEQFF

j_call: TRBJ2-1
v_call: TRBV7-9
cdr3_aa: CASSPRDILTYNEQFF

j_call: TRBJ2-5
v_call: TRBV3-1
cdr3_aa: CASSQGDRYQETQYF

j_call: TRBJ2-7
v_call: TRBV28
cdr3_aa: CASSLEGSPTYEQYF

j_call: TRBJ2-1
v_call: TRBV19
cdr3_aa: CASSPTGTRDYNEQFF

j_call: TRBJ2-1
v_call: TRBV29-1
cdr3_aa: CSATGTGEYEHFF

j_call: TRBJ2-2
v_call: TRBV29-1
cdr3_aa: CSVRRVSGELFF

j_call: TRBJ1-2
v_call: TRBV19
cdr3_aa: CASSPGINYGYTF

j_call: TRBJ1-1
v_call: TRBV4-3
cdr3_aa: CASSQAKLNTEAFF

j_call: TRBJ2-1
v_call: TRBV4-2
cdr3_aa: CASSPLSEAYNEQFF

j_call: TRBJ2-7
v_call: TRBV28
cdr3_aa: CASHSSYEQYF

j_call: TRBJ2-7
v_call: TRBV7-6
cdr3_aa: CASSFHNSYEQYF

j_call: TRBJ2-5
v_call: TRBV11-3
cdr3_aa: CASSLFIQETQYF

j_call: TRBJ1-2
v_call: TRBV7-2
cdr3_aa: CASSSTGAGGYTF

j_call: TRBJ1-1
v_call: TRBV29-1
cdr3_aa: CSTRGDTEAFF

j_call: TRBJ1-2
v_call: TRBV29-1
cdr3_aa: CSVSRTGVDYGYTF

j_call: TRBJ2-5
v_call: TRBV2
cdr3_aa: CASSEPFQETQYF

j_call: TRBJ2-1
v_call: TRBV6-2/TRBV6-3
cdr3_aa: CASSPRGLDEQFF

j_call: TRBJ2-1
v_call: TRBV11-2
cdr3_aa: CASSPGYLYNEQFF

j_call: TRBJ1-2
v_call: TRBV20-1
cdr3_aa: CSARDPSVSTNYGYTF

j_call: TRBJ2-2
v_call: TRBV20-1
cdr3_aa: CSATGLAGNTGELFF

j_call: TRBJ2-7
v_call: TRBV20-1
cdr3_aa: CSARGGNEQYF

j_call: TRBJ1-1
v_call: TRBV20-1
cdr3_aa: CSARDRGRTMNTEAFF

j_call: TRBJ2-7
v_call: TRBV30
cdr3_aa: CASSPGADEQYF

j_call: TRBJ2-1
v_call: TRBV28
cdr3_aa: CANGGDRSQFF

j_call: TRBJ2-3
v_call: TRBV7-9
cdr3_aa: CASSSDPLAGGPTDTQYF